This entry concerns a single TCR beta chain. The data stem from a study of blood T cell repertoires in COVID-19. Sequenced by immunoSEQ multiplex PCR; TCRdb stores in-frame clones only, minus some. The sample records about 180,000 clones, around nine tenths being singletons. The sequenced material came from peripheral blood. This sequence originates from a woman aged 70-85 years with COVID-19, enrolled during active disease.

CDR3 DNA: TGTGCCAGCTCACCACCGACAGGGGGAGGTCTTGACTATGGCTACACCTTC. This gives the protein CASSPPTGGGLDYGYTF. The genes are TRBV18 and TRBJ1-2, with 9 bases that match TRBD1. In germline, CDR1 is KGHSH, CDR2 LQKENI. V dropped 0 bases and J dropped 3; count of bases not matched to a gene: 8. The CDR3 is made up of 17 amino acids.